This T cell receptor beta chain was obtained from a study of T cell responses to AZD1222 COVID-19 vaccine. Study outcomes and limitations: Regions left unmutated in variants are reportedly the target of nearly half of spike-specific TCRs. It should be noted that donors were predominantly white British and more often female, and clonal diversity was possibly underestimated. After two AZD1222 doses, spike-specific TCR breadth and depth rose versus day 0.

To note about this clone: The antigen remains unidentified.

The J segment lost 3 bases and the V segment lost 4 bases, leaving 16 bases of the junction unmatched. Germline CDR1 SGHRS, CDR2 YFSETQ. This CDR3 contains 18 residues. The repertoire was sequenced with immunoSEQ multiplex PCR; TCRdb's copy has only in-frame clones and lacks some. The data show more than 70,000 clones, around 93% seen once. This chain connects TRBV5-1 to TRBJ2-7; 10 bases are a match to TRBD2. The starting material was peripheral blood, obtained 28 days after the second AZD1222 dose. This sequence originates from an adult who received the AZD1222 COVID-19 vaccine. CDR3 DNA: TGCGCCAGCAGCCTCCGGTCGGGGGCGGCTAGCGGGAGCTACGAGCAGTACTTC. This encodes CASSLRSGAASGSYEQYF.